Below are 21 T cell receptor beta chains sequenced from a single sample in a study of vaccination effects on CD4 cells after COVID-19. Measured with immunoSEQ multiplex PCR; TCRdb has only the in-frame clones, and not every one. The table records roughly 48,000 clones, around 67% of them present only once. These receptors' targets are unknown. It was after 10 days of culture that CD4+ T cells were isolated. Specimen: CD4+ T cells from PBMCs cultured without peptide, collected before COVID-19 vaccination. Every receptor here comes from a human donor who received a COVID-19 vaccine.

V is TRBV5-1 and J is TRBJ1-2; 9 bases are a match to TRBD1. The CDR3 contains 12 residues. In germline, CDR1 is SGHRS, CDR2 YFSETQ. With 4 bases clipped from V and 8 bases from J, the junction kept 3 bases outside the gene matches. CDR3: CASSPDRGGYTF. CDR3 coding DNA: TGCGCCAGCAGCCCCGACAGGGGGGGCTACACCTTC.

This clone appeared a single time. This sequence joins TRBV4-1 and TRBJ2-3; 8 nucleotides agree with TRBD2. CDR3 length: 16 amino acids. V shed 1 base, J shed 0 bases, and the junction held 3 bases outside the gene matches. The germline CDR1 and CDR2 sequences are MGHRA and YSYEKL. CDR3 amino acids: CASSQAWTSSTDTQYF. The CDR3 DNA follows: TGCGCCAGCAGCCAAGCCTGGACTAGCAGCACAGATACGCAGTATTTT.

This clone was seen a handful of times. The genes are TRBV9 and TRBJ2-4; TRBD1 agrees at 7 bases. Germline V gene data show CDR1 as SGDLS and CDR2 as YYNGEE. V lost 4 bases and J lost 7; bases outside the gene matches: 8. The CDR3 is 14 residues long. Here the CDR3 DNA reads TGTGCCAGCAGCTCCCGGGACAGTATGAACATTCAGTACTTC. The encoded protein is CASSSRDSMNIQYF. Full variable domain (outside the CDR3, taken from reference TRBV9 and TRBJ2-4): DSGVTQTPKHLITATGQRVTLRCSPRSGDLSVYWYQQSLDQGLQFLIQYYNGEERAKGNILERFSAQQFPDLHSELNLSSLELGDSALYFCASSSRDSMNIQYFGAGTRLSVL.

The chain employs TRBV7-9 and TRBJ1-6; D possibly corresponds to TRBD1 (5 bases). Germline V CDR1 and CDR2: SEHNR, FQNEAQ (reference sequence). The CDR3 extends over 14 amino acids. V lost 3 bases and J 7 bases, leaving 10 bases between the germline ends. The DNA for the CDR3 is TGTGCCAGCAGCTTCAGGGCAGCAAATTCACCCCTCCACTTT. As protein: CASSFRAANSPLHF.

The V call is TRBV15, the J call TRBJ1-5, with D perhaps TRBD1 (5 bases). Germline-derived CDR1 and CDR2 are LNHNV and YYDKDF (reference sequence). The germline V and J ends were trimmed by 8 bases and 4 bases, with 9 bases remaining between them. The CDR3 runs to 12 residues. The CDR3 DNA sequence: TGTGCCACCCAGGGCGTTAATCAGCCCCAGCATTTT. Its protein is CATQGVNQPQHF.

In this sample, this clone turned up a few times. The J gene is TRBJ2-2, the V gene TRBV28; 7 nucleotides match TRBD1. The junction had 7 bases not matched to a gene; V was cut back by 6 bases and J by 3 bases. The CDR3 has 15 residues. Germline V gene lookup returns CDR1 MDHEN and CDR2 SYDVKM. In DNA form, the CDR3 reads TGTGCCAGCAGGTACGGGACAGTAGACACCGGGGAGCTGTTTTTT. It specifies CASRYGTVDTGELFF.

The V gene is TRBV19, the J gene TRBJ1-5; D ambiguous. The V and J ends lost 6 bases and 0 bases respectively, with 12 bases between them. Germline V gene sequence: CDR1 LNHDA, CDR2 SQIVND (reference sequence). The CDR3 has 15 amino acids. CDR3 DNA: TGTGCCAGTAGGCTTATGGCGTATAGCAATCAGCCCCAGCATTTT. Its protein product is CASRLMAYSNQPQHF.

The chain uses TRBV7-4 and TRBJ1-2; maybe TRBD1 (6 bases). With 2 bases removed from V and 7 bases from J, the gap between germline ends came to 20 bases. CDR1 SGHVT and CDR2 SQSDAQ come from the germline V gene. The length of the CDR3 is 16 residues. The CDR3, as DNA: TGTGCCAGCAGCTTAAAGTGGGGGCCCGGATCGGGTGGCTACACCTTC. This codes for CASSLKWGPGSGGYTF.

This rearrangement joins TRBV7-2 to TRBJ2-7, with D uncertain. The CDR3 spans 14 residues. The ends were cut back, 5 bases at V and 2 bases at J, with 13 bases in the middle. Germline values: CDR1 SGHTA, CDR2 FQGNSA. CDR3 amino acids: CASSDQVLPYEQYF. The CDR3 bases are TGTGCCAGCAGCGACCAGGTGTTGCCCTACGAGCAGTACTTC.

The chain joins TRBV5-6 to TRBJ2-5, with D tentatively TRBD1 (6 bases). V was clipped by 5 bases and J by 6 bases, with 17 bases between them. CDR1 is SGHDT, CDR2 YYEEEE, per germline. The CDR3 is 14 residues long. The CDR3 here is CASSYQQGMKTQYF. The CDR3 DNA follows: TGTGCCAGCAGTTACCAACAGGGTATGAAGACCCAGTACTTC.

The chain recombines TRBV6-5 with TRBJ1-1, with 9 bases identical to TRBD1. In germline, CDR1 is MNHEY, CDR2 SVGAGI. The CDR3 runs 14 residues. Losses at the gene ends were 2 bases for V and 7 bases for J; bases not matched to a gene: 5. The CDR3 here is CASSYGDRDGEAFF. The CDR3 nucleotides read TGTGCCAGCAGTTACGGGGACAGGGACGGTGAAGCTTTCTTT.

The chain couples TRBV5-4 to TRBJ1-4; no clear D gene. Germline loops: CDR1 SGHNT, CDR2 YYREEE (reference sequence). V lost 3 bases and J 4 bases, leaving 7 bases between the germline ends. The CDR3 length is 13 residues. CDR3 loop: CASSSQNNEKLFF. CDR3 sequence (DNA): TGTGCCAGCAGCTCCCAAAATAATGAAAAACTGTTTTTT.

CDR3 bases: TGTGCCACCAGAGAACAGGGGGCGACTAATGAAAAACTGTTTTTT. Its protein is CATREQGATNEKLFF. The V and J genes are TRBV15 and TRBJ1-4; TRBD1 aligns across 9 bases. The CDR3 sequence is 15 residues long. Germline V gene data show CDR1 as LNHNV and CDR2 as YYDKDF (reference sequence). V was clipped by 6 bases and J by 2 bases; unmatched bases: 4.

This sequence joins TRBV18 and TRBJ2-1; D is uncertain. The CDR3 is 14 residues long. The germline V and J ends were trimmed by 4 bases and 5 bases, with 12 bases remaining between them. Germline loops: CDR1 KGHSH, CDR2 LQKENI. The CDR3 is CASSRRHYDNEQFF. The CDR3 coding sequence is TGTGCCAGCTCACGTCGTCACTACGACAATGAGCAGTTCTTC.

The chain carries TRBV7-2 and TRBJ2-5; possibly TRBD1 or TRBD2 for D (6 bases each). There are 15 residues in the CDR3. V was cut by 4 bases and J by 2 bases, with 14 bases left in between. Germline assignment: CDR1 SGHTA and CDR2 FQGNSA. In DNA form, the CDR3 reads TGTGCCAGCAGCTCCTGGGGGGCCCCTCAAGAGACCCAGTACTTC. Protein product: CASSSWGAPQETQYF.

This clone turned up a few times. The chain joins TRBV5-1 to TRBJ1-4; 7 bases map to TRBD1. The CDR3 covers 16 residues. Germline CDR1 and CDR2: SGHRS and YFSETQ. J gave up 2 bases and V 0 bases, and 4 bases lay outside the gene matches. The CDR3 DNA is TGCGCCAGCAGCTTGGCCCCACAGGGGACTAATGAAAAACTGTTTTTT. Translated, it gives CASSLAPQGTNEKLFF. The entire variable domain, with the rest obtained from reference TRBV5-1 and TRBJ1-4, is as follows: KAGVTQTPRYLIKTRGQQVTLSCSPISGHRSVSWYQQTPGQGLQFLFEYFSETQRNKGNFPGRFSGRQFSNSRSEMNVSTLELGDSALYLCASSLAPQGTNEKLFFGSGTQLSVL.

The rearrangement links TRBV6-5 to TRBJ1-5, with D tentatively TRBD1 (6 bases). The CDR3 covers 13 residues. V shed 7 bases and J shed 7 bases, with 14 bases lying between them. CDR1 and CDR2 from the germline V gene are MNHEY and SVGAGI. Here the CDR3 DNA reads TGTGCCAGCACCATGGGGGCAGGGCAGCCCCAGCATTTT. Encoded protein: CASTMGAGQPQHF.

This chain uses TRBV28 with TRBJ2-2; 7 positions match TRBD1. Germline V CDR1 and CDR2: MDHEN, SYDVKM. V gave up 6 bases and J gave up 9 bases; unmatched junction bases: 4. There are 12 residues in the CDR3. CDR3 coding DNA: TGTGCCAGCAGGACAGGGTCCCGGGAGCTGTTTTTT. It is translated as CASRTGSRELFF.

The rearrangement joins TRBV18 to TRBJ1-1, with unresolved D. Germline lookup yields CDR1 KGHSH and CDR2 LQKENI. This CDR3 region has 14 residues. The V gene lost 1 base and the J gene lost 4 bases, with 10 bases spanning the gap. The CDR3 DNA follows: TGTGCCAGCTCACCACAGAGGGAGGGCACTGAAGCTTTCTTT. The encoded protein is CASSPQREGTEAFF. Complete variable domain (other parts from reference TRBV18 and TRBJ1-1): NAGVMQNPRHLVRRRGQEARLRCSPMKGHSHVYWYRQLPEEGLKFMVYLQKENIIDESGMPKERFSAEFPKEGPSILRIQQVVRGDSAAYFCASSPQREGTEAFFGQGTRLTVV.

The gene calls are TRBV5-4 and TRBJ1-6; D is perhaps TRBD1 (6 bases). V was cut by 4 bases and J by 5 bases, with 7 bases left in between. The CDR3 is 13 amino acids. The germline gives CDR1 SGHNT, CDR2 YYREEE (reference sequence). The CDR3 sequence is CASSTGNNSPLHF. CDR3 nucleotides: TGTGCCAGCAGCACAGGGAATAATTCACCCCTCCACTTT.

J is TRBJ1-1 and V is TRBV6-5; the D is unclear. V lost 7 bases and J lost 7, with 10 bases in between. This CDR3 has 11 residues. Per the germline V gene, CDR1 is MNHEY and CDR2 is SVGAGI. CDR3 bases: TGTGCCAGCATCGTACGAGGTGAAGCTTTCTTT. It specifies CASIVRGEAFF.